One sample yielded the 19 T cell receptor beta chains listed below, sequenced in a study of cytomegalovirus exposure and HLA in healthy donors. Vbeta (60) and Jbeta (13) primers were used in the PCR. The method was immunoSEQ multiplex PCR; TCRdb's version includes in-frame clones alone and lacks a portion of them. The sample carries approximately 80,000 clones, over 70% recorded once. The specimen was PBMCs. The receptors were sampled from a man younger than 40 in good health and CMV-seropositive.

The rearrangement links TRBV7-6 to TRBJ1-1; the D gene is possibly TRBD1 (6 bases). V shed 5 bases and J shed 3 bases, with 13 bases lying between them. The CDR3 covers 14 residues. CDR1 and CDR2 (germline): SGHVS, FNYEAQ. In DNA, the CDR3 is TGTGCCAGCAGCCAGGGGTCTCCATACACTGAAGCTTTCTTT. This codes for CASSQGSPYTEAFF.

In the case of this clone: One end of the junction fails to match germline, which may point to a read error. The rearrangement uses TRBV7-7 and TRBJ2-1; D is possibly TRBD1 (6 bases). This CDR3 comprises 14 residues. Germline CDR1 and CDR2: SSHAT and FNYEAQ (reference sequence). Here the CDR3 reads CASSSSPGDNEQFF. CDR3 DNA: TGTGCTAGCAGCTCATCCCCAGGGGACAATGAGCAGTTCTTC.

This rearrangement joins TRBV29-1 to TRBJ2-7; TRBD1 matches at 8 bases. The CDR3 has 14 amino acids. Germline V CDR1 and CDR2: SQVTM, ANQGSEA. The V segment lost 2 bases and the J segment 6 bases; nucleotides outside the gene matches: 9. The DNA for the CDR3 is TGCAGCGTTGAAAAGAACGGACAGGGAAGCGAGCAGTACTTC. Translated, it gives CSVEKNGQGSEQYF.

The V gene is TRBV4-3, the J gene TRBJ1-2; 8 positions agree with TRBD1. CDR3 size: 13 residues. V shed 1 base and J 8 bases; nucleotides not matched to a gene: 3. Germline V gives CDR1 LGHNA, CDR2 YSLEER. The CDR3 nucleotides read TGCGCCAGCAGCCAAGGGACAGGGAAGGGCTACACCTTC. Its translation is CASSQGTGKGYTF.

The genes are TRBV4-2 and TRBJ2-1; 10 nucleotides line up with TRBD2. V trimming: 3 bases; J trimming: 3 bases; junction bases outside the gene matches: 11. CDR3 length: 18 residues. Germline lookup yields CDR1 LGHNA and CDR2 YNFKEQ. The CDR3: CASSQRLAGDNLYNEQFF. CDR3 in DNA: TGTGCCAGCAGCCAGAGGCTAGCGGGGGACAACCTCTACAATGAGCAGTTCTTC.

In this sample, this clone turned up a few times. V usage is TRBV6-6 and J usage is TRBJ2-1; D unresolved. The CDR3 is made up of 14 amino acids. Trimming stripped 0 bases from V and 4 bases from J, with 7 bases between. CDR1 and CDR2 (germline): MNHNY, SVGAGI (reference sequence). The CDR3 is CASSYSASYNEQFF. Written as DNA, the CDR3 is TGTGCCAGCAGTTACTCGGCCAGTTACAATGAGCAGTTCTTC.

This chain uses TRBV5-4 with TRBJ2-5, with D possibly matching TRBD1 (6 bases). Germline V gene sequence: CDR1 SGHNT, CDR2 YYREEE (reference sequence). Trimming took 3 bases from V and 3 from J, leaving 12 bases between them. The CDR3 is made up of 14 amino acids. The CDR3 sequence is CASSSFYREETQYF. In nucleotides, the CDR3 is TGTGCCAGCAGCTCTTTTTACAGGGAAGAGACCCAGTACTTC.

The CDR3 DNA is TGCGCCAGCAGCTTGGAGCGGGTACGAGAGACCCAGTACTTC. Its translation: CASSLERVRETQYF. The chain has TRBV5-1 and TRBJ2-5, with D possibly matching TRBD2 (6 bases). The V end was cut by 0 bases, the J end by 4 bases, with 10 bases between. This CDR3 contains 14 residues. Germline values: CDR1 SGHRS, CDR2 YFSETQ.

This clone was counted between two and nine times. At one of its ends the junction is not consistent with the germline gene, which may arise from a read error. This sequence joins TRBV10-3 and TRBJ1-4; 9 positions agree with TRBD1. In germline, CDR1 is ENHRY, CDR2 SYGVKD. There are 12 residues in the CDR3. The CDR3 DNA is TGTGCCATCAGTGAGCCGGGACAGGGCGAGATTTTT. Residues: CAISEPGQGEIF.

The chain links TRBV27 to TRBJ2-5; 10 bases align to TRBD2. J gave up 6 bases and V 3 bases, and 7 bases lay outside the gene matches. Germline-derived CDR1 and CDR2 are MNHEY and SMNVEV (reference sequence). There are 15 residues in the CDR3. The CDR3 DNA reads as TGTGCCAGCAGTTTTGGACTAGCGGAGGTAAAGACCCAGTACTTC. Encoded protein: CASSFGLAEVKTQYF.

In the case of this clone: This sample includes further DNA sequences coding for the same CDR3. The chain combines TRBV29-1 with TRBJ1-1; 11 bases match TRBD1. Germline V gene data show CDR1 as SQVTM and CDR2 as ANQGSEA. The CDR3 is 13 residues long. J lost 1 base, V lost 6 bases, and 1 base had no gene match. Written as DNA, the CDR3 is TGCAGCGTGGGGACAGGGGGGAACACTGAAGCTTTCTTT. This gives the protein CSVGTGGNTEAFF.

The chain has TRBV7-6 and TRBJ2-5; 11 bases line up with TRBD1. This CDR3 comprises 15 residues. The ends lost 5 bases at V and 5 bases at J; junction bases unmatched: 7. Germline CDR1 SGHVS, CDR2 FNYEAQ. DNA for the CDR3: TGTGCCAGCAGCATACGGACAGGGGGCGGGGAGACCCAGTACTTC. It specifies CASSIRTGGGETQYF.

The CDR3 DNA follows: TGTGCCAGCAGCTTATTGCGGGGGGGCTTACACAATGAGCAGTTCTTC. Residues: CASSLLRGGLHNEQFF. The V and J genes are TRBV13 and TRBJ2-1; the match to TRBD2 covers 9 bases. Germline V gene sequence: CDR1 PRHDT, CDR2 FYEKMQ (reference sequence). The CDR3 is 16 residues long. V trimming: 2 bases; J trimming: 5 bases; junction bases outside the gene matches: 7.

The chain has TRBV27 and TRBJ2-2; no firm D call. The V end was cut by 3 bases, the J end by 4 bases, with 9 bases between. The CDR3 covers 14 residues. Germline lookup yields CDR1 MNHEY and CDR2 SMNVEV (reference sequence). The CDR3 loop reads CASSLGRFTGELFF. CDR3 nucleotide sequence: TGTGCCAGCAGTTTGGGCAGGTTCACCGGGGAGCTGTTTTTT.

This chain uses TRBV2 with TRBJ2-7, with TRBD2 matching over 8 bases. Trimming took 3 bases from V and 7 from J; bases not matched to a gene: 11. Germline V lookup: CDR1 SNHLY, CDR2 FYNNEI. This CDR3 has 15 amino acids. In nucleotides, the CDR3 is TGTGCCAGCAGTGATGAGCGGGGGTCTGCTTTGGAGCAGTACTTC. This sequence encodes CASSDERGSALEQYF.

CDR3 region: CASSDRQGLSRELFF. In DNA, the CDR3 is TGTGCCAGCAGTGACAGACAGGGCCTGAGTCGGGAGCTGTTTTTT. V gene TRBV6-1 combines with J gene TRBJ2-2; 7 nucleotides line up with TRBD1. V shed 3 bases and J 9 bases; nucleotides not matched to a gene: 10. In germline, CDR1 is MNHNS, CDR2 SASEGT. The CDR3 extends over 15 amino acids.

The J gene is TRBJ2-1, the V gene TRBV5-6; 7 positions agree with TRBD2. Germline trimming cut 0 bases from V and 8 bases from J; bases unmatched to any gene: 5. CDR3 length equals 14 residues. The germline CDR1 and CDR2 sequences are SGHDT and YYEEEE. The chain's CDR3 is CASSLGGAGDEQFF. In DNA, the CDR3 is TGTGCCAGCAGCTTGGGCGGGGCGGGGGATGAGCAGTTCTTC. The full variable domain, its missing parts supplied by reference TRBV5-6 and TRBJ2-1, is DAGVTQSPTHLIKTRGQQVTLRCSPKSGHDTVSWYQQALGQGPQFIFQYYEEEERQRGNFPDRFSGHQFPNYSSELNVNALLLGDSALYLCASSLGGAGDEQFFGPGTRLTVL.

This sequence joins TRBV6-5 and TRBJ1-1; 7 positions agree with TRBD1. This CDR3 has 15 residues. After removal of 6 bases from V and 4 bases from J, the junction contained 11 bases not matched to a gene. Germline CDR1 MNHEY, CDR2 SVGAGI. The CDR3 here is CASRLLQGSGTEAFF. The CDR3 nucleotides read TGTGCCAGCAGACTATTACAGGGGTCGGGCACTGAAGCTTTCTTT.

In DNA, the CDR3 is TGTGCCAGCGCCCCGGCCGGGTTCTACGAGCAGTACTTC. This gives the protein CASAPAGFYEQYF. V is TRBV7-2 and J is TRBJ2-7; no reliable D call. CDR1 is SGHTA and CDR2 is FQGNSA in the germline V gene. The CDR3 is 13 amino acids. Trimming shortened V by 8 bases and J by 3 bases, and 14 bases separated the two germline ends.